The rows below give T cell receptor beta chains drawn from one sample of a study of blood T cells in healthy people across ages. TCRdb re-called the 5' RACE reads with MiXCR, one entry per CDR3 protein. Here the sample spans about 1 million distinct CDR3 sequences, around 45% being singletons. Sequencing was carried out using blood. The receptors here all came from a woman aged 55 to 70 in good health. Both conserved end residues are part of each CDR3. Each record gives: J gene, V gene, CDR3 protein.

j_call: TRBJ2-1; v_call: TRBV6-1; cdr3_aa: CASSESGSNEQFF
j_call: TRBJ2-5; v_call: TRBV7-7; cdr3_aa: CASSLAPGSEQYF
j_call: TRBJ2-3; v_call: TRBV24-1; cdr3_aa: CATSGAGDTDTQYF
j_call: TRBJ1-2; v_call: TRBV2; cdr3_aa: CASSHESSHGGYTF
j_call: TRBJ1-1; v_call: TRBV12-3/TRBV12-4; cdr3_aa: CASSGRQNTEAFF
j_call: TRBJ2-1; v_call: TRBV27; cdr3_aa: CASSSFASGSDEQFF
j_call: TRBJ1-2; v_call: TRBV9; cdr3_aa: CASSVGATQNYGYTF
j_call: TRBJ2-5; v_call: TRBV11-2; cdr3_aa: CASSFGARGGTKETQYF
j_call: TRBJ2-6; v_call: TRBV29-1; cdr3_aa: CSVRSGANVLTF
j_call: TRBJ2-3; v_call: TRBV5-1; cdr3_aa: CASSLTSALDTQYF
j_call: TRBJ2-7; v_call: TRBV11-2; cdr3_aa: CASSPTRVGHSYEQYF
j_call: TRBJ2-7; v_call: TRBV20-1; cdr3_aa: CSASGSTNYEQYF
j_call: TRBJ2-7; v_call: TRBV10-2; cdr3_aa: CASSESRDGEYEQYF
j_call: TRBJ1-1; v_call: TRBV5-5; cdr3_aa: CASSGTGTEAFF
j_call: TRBJ2-2; v_call: TRBV12-5; cdr3_aa: CASGSTGGRRELFF
j_call: TRBJ2-7; v_call: TRBV5-5; cdr3_aa: CASSLDTGGVDEQYF
j_call: TRBJ2-3; v_call: TRBV24-1; cdr3_aa: CATSDPGGAGGTDTQYF
j_call: TRBJ2-1; v_call: TRBV27; cdr3_aa: CASNELTSSYNEQFF
j_call: TRBJ2-7; v_call: TRBV28; cdr3_aa: CASSSPGPGSSYEQYF
j_call: TRBJ1-2; v_call: TRBV10-2; cdr3_aa: CASTSGGQGNGYTF
j_call: TRBJ1-5; v_call: TRBV24-1; cdr3_aa: CATSSELSNQPQHF
j_call: TRBJ1-5; v_call: TRBV3-1; cdr3_aa: CASSWGQVGNQPQHF
j_call: TRBJ2-7; v_call: TRBV12-3/TRBV12-4; cdr3_aa: CASSFLSYEQYF
j_call: TRBJ2-7; v_call: TRBV25-1; cdr3_aa: CASPNRAIGEQYF
j_call: TRBJ1-5; v_call: TRBV6-5; cdr3_aa: CASSYEVPGQGTPQHF
j_call: TRBJ2-6; v_call: TRBV12-3/TRBV12-4; cdr3_aa: CASIGPGGRANVLTF
j_call: TRBJ1-4; v_call: TRBV28; cdr3_aa: CASSSNNEKLFF
j_call: TRBJ2-1; v_call: TRBV5-1; cdr3_aa: CASSQEPGGVNEQFF
j_call: TRBJ2-3; v_call: TRBV2; cdr3_aa: CASSESNSGSSDTQYF
j_call: TRBJ2-1; v_call: TRBV18; cdr3_aa: CASSPPGQGAHEQFF
j_call: TRBJ1-4; v_call: TRBV6-5; cdr3_aa: CASRSGQINEKLFF
j_call: TRBJ2-2; v_call: TRBV24-1; cdr3_aa: CATSDLNGRAGTGELFF
j_call: TRBJ2-7; v_call: TRBV2; cdr3_aa: CASSKDRHPSYEQYF
j_call: TRBJ2-7; v_call: TRBV10-3; cdr3_aa: CAISDGTGGTYEQYF
j_call: TRBJ2-3; v_call: TRBV5-1; cdr3_aa: CASSLYGTDTQYF
j_call: TRBJ2-3; v_call: TRBV28; cdr3_aa: CASSLSGLAALTDTQYF
j_call: TRBJ2-3; v_call: TRBV6-6; cdr3_aa: CASSYSRLTRTDTQYF
j_call: TRBJ2-1; v_call: TRBV6-1; cdr3_aa: CASSVLDGTYNEQFF
j_call: TRBJ2-3; v_call: TRBV5-1; cdr3_aa: CAGSLGGVGTDTQYF
j_call: TRBJ1-6; v_call: TRBV6-1; cdr3_aa: CASHRGQGGNSPLHF
j_call: -; v_call: TRBV20-1; cdr3_aa: CSASLLAGDASEQYF
j_call: TRBJ2-6; v_call: TRBV4-1; cdr3_aa: CASSQDLQGVSSGANVLTF
j_call: TRBJ2-7; v_call: TRBV25-1; cdr3_aa: CASIKEPYEQYF
j_call: TRBJ2-1; v_call: TRBV12-3/TRBV12-4; cdr3_aa: CASSVGPDDEQFF
j_call: TRBJ2-3; v_call: TRBV5-4; cdr3_aa: CASSPPTSGSTDTQYF
j_call: TRBJ2-6; v_call: TRBV18; cdr3_aa: CATQDRAGANVLTF
j_call: TRBJ1-2; v_call: TRBV5-1; cdr3_aa: CASSLWRGQGALNYGYTF
j_call: TRBJ2-7; v_call: TRBV11-2; cdr3_aa: CASSLRNAGYEQYF
j_call: TRBJ1-6; v_call: TRBV12-3/TRBV12-4; cdr3_aa: CASSPRTGTAYNSPLHF
j_call: TRBJ2-1; v_call: TRBV5-6; cdr3_aa: CASSQMYNEQFF
j_call: TRBJ1-2; v_call: TRBV5-6; cdr3_aa: CASSVGQGAIYGYTF